The rows below give T cell receptor beta chains drawn from one sample of a study of blood T cells in healthy people across ages. TCRdb ran MiXCR on the 5' RACE reads and lists one entry per CDR3 protein. The repertoire holds about 1.8 million distinct CDR3 sequences, around 48% seen once, with approximately 2.1% in the top ten. Sequenced material: blood. These receptors all stem from a middle-aged woman in good health. Both conserved end residues are part of each CDR3.

CDR3 length: 20
J gene: TRBJ2-1
V gene: TRBV7-9
CDR3 protein: CASSPRVGQDEQGAGNEQFF

CDR3 length: 13
J gene: TRBJ2-1
V gene: TRBV27
CDR3 protein: CASSRSGGSERFF

CDR3 length: 18
J gene: TRBJ2-5
V gene: TRBV25-1
CDR3 protein: CASSDAHSPGISLETQYF

CDR3 length: 15
J gene: TRBJ1-6
V gene: TRBV5-1
CDR3 protein: CASSSRDTRNSPLHF

CDR3 length: 15
J gene: TRBJ2-5
V gene: TRBV12-3/TRBV12-4
CDR3 protein: CASSLNGGLQETQYF

CDR3 length: 13
J gene: TRBJ1-4
V gene: TRBV18
CDR3 protein: CASSEQMGEKLFF

CDR3 length: 15
J gene: -
V gene: TRBV12-3/TRBV12-4
CDR3 protein: CAGSLGRATLETQYF

CDR3 length: 15
J gene: TRBJ2-3
V gene: TRBV7-8
CDR3 protein: CASGSLVSSTDTQYF

CDR3 length: 14
J gene: TRBJ1-5
V gene: TRBV6-1
CDR3 protein: CASKQGASNQPQHF

CDR3 length: 14
J gene: TRBJ1-2
V gene: TRBV29-1
CDR3 protein: CSVITGQRNYGYTF

CDR3 length: 16
J gene: TRBJ2-4
V gene: TRBV7-2
CDR3 protein: CASSILAGGTKNIQYF

CDR3 length: 12
J gene: TRBJ2-3
V gene: TRBV5-1
CDR3 protein: CASSLAPDTQYF

CDR3 length: 17
J gene: TRBJ2-3
V gene: TRBV5-1
CDR3 protein: CASSSGDRGTSTDTQYF

CDR3 length: 13
J gene: TRBJ1-6
V gene: TRBV10-3
CDR3 protein: CAIRGQSDSPLHF

CDR3 length: 15
J gene: TRBJ2-5
V gene: TRBV20-1
CDR3 protein: CSARDLGGLQETQYF

CDR3 length: 14
J gene: TRBJ2-7
V gene: TRBV5-1
CDR3 protein: CASSLVSGDYEQYF

CDR3 length: 15
J gene: TRBJ2-7
V gene: TRBV13
CDR3 protein: CASSPTDGGGYEQYF

CDR3 length: 16
J gene: TRBJ1-6
V gene: TRBV7-2
CDR3 protein: CASSLTFTSESSPLHF

CDR3 length: 15
J gene: TRBJ1-2
V gene: TRBV6-5
CDR3 protein: CASSYSGTGGGGYTF

CDR3 length: 16
J gene: TRBJ2-5
V gene: TRBV2
CDR3 protein: CASSDPHRALQETQYF

CDR3 length: 15
J gene: TRBJ2-1
V gene: TRBV25-1
CDR3 protein: CASTTWGGGSNEQFF

CDR3 length: 17
J gene: TRBJ2-5
V gene: TRBV15
CDR3 protein: CATSRAGLAGSQETQYF

CDR3 length: 15
J gene: TRBJ1-1
V gene: TRBV4-2
CDR3 protein: CASSQVADSNTEAFF

CDR3 length: 13
J gene: TRBJ1-6
V gene: TRBV4-3
CDR3 protein: CASSQTGTSPLHF

CDR3 length: 16
J gene: TRBJ1-2
V gene: TRBV4-3
CDR3 protein: CASSPKWPGIGYGYTF

CDR3 length: 15
J gene: TRBJ2-1
V gene: TRBV6-5
CDR3 protein: CASSYRGLAANEQFF

CDR3 length: 12
J gene: TRBJ2-5
V gene: TRBV3-1
CDR3 protein: CASSQTTGTQYF

CDR3 length: 12
J gene: TRBJ1-1
V gene: TRBV10-3
CDR3 protein: CAISEIGREAFF

CDR3 length: 14
J gene: TRBJ1-2
V gene: TRBV6-2/TRBV6-3
CDR3 protein: CASRGGPTNYGYTF

CDR3 length: 14
J gene: TRBJ1-2
V gene: TRBV4-1
CDR3 protein: CASSQVQGPSGYTF

CDR3 length: 13
J gene: TRBJ2-5
V gene: TRBV28
CDR3 protein: CASSQPRGPQQYF

CDR3 length: 13
J gene: TRBJ2-5
V gene: TRBV3-1
CDR3 protein: CASRYYGEETQYF

CDR3 length: 16
J gene: TRBJ2-3
V gene: TRBV4-1
CDR3 protein: CASSQDFTVGGDTQYF

CDR3 length: 14
J gene: TRBJ2-5
V gene: TRBV20-1
CDR3 protein: CSAQGGSQGETQYF

CDR3 length: 12
J gene: TRBJ2-7
V gene: TRBV20-1
CDR3 protein: CNARDDSYEQYF

CDR3 length: 15
J gene: TRBJ2-6
V gene: TRBV4-3
CDR3 protein: CASNQLVAGANVLTF